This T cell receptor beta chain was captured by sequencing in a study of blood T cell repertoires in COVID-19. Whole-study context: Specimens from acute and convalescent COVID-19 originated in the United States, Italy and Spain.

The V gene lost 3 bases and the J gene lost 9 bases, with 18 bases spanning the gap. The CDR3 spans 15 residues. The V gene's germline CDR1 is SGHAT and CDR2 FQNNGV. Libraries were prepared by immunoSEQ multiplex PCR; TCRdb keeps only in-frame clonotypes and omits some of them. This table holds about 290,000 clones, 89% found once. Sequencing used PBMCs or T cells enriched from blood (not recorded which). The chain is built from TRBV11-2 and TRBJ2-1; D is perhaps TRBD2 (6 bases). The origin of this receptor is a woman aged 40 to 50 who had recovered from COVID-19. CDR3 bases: TGTGCCAGCAGCTTCTTAGCGGATTATGGGGGTGAGCAGTTCTTC. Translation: CASSFLADYGGEQFF.